This T cell receptor beta chain appears in the sequencing data of a study of CXCR3-negative and CXCR3-positive naive CD8 T cells. In preparing the TRB cDNA libraries, 5' RACE with UMI labels was used. For each CDR3 protein, TCRdb gives one entry from its re-call of the 5' RACE reads, without DNA. Its table records 90,000 to 100,000 distinct CDR3 sequences. A note on this clonotype: What it recognizes is unknown.

Germline assignment: CDR1 SGHDT and CDR2 YYEEEE. The CDR3 has 12 residues. All CD8+ T cell subsets were sorted in triplicate at fewer than 350,000 cells each. Cells classed as naive CD8+ T cells were CD45RO-CCR7+CD27+CD95-. Study results and caveats: Memory CD8+ cells showed much lower diversity, while both naive subsets displayed comparably high diversity. Once cells were cryopreserved, CXCR3 expression went down partly, and most assays used fresh PBMCs.

The V call is TRBV5-6, the J call TRBJ2-7; lacking DNA, the TRBD1 call made by TCRdb goes unchecked. The receptor was derived from a human donor in good health. Some clones in this sample may be carry-over from other donors' samples. Sequencing used naive CXCR3- CD8+ T cells from blood. The subset was: CD45RO-CCR7+CD27+CD95- naive CD8+ T cells lacking CXCR3 (TNR3-). This CDR3 reads CASSDDRYEQYF.